The next 28 T cell receptor beta chains were all read from a single sample in a study of metastatic and nonmetastatic thyroid tumors. All patients were untreated before thyroid surgery. TCRdb reprocessed the PCR reads via MiXCR. The sample consists of some 33,000 clones, approximately 10% of them appearing once. The material sequenced was blood. The origin of the receptors is a female donor with papillary thyroid cancer or a benign thyroid nodule (not recorded which). Some clones in this sample may be carry-over from other donors' samples.

In regard to this clone: The junction shows a germline mismatch at one end, possibly a read error. The genes are TRBV6-6 and TRBJ1-1; D unresolved. Per germline, CDR1 MNHNY and CDR2 SVGAGI (reference sequence). This CDR3 is built from 14 residues. CDR3 coding DNA: TGTACCAGCAGTGTAGTCGAGGCAAACACTGAAGCTTTCTTT. Amino acid sequence: CTSSVVEANTEAFF.

This clone occurred many times. The V and J genes are TRBV5-6 and TRBJ1-5; possibly TRBD1 for D (5 bases). The germline CDR1 and CDR2 sequences are SGHDT and YYEEEE. Trimming left V 0 bases short and J 4 bases short, with 11 bases between. This CDR3 is 15 amino acids long. The CDR3 DNA follows: TGTGCCAGCAGCTTGGCCGGGGGGTCAAATCAGCCCCAGCATTTT. Translation gives CASSLAGGSNQPQHF.

This clone was picked up many times. The chain uses TRBV2 and TRBJ2-7; perhaps TRBD1 as D (5 bases). Per the germline V gene, CDR1 is SNHLY and CDR2 is FYNNEI. Trimming left V 6 bases short and J 2 bases short, with 8 bases between. The CDR3 totals 12 residues. CDR3 amino acids: CASRQAAYEQYF. The CDR3 DNA reads TGTGCCAGCAGACAGGCCGCCTACGAGCAGTACTTC. The full variable domain, with the rest looked up from reference TRBV2 and TRBJ2-7, is EPEVTQTPSHQVTQMGQEVILRCVPISNHLYFYWYRQILGQKVEFLVSFYNNEISEKSEIFDDQFSVERPDGSNFTLKIRSTKLEDSAMYFCASRQAAYEQYFGPGTRLTVT.

In its sample, this clone was seen a few times. The chain is built from TRBV12-3 or TRBV12-4 and TRBJ2-1; 10 positions match TRBD2. With V trimmed by 6 bases and J by 8 bases, 10 bases remained unmatched. CDR3 length equals 15 residues. The CDR3 sequence: CASRESSGSGYEQFF. As DNA, the CDR3 is TGTGCCAGCAGGGAATCTAGCGGGAGTGGTTATGAGCAGTTCTTC.

As concerns this clone: Being one base from a much bigger clone, this may be a read error. The rearrangement links TRBV3-1 to TRBJ1-1, with D maybe TRBD1 (6 bases). Germline CDR1 LGHDT, CDR2 YNNKEL (reference sequence). The CDR3 loop spans 17 amino acids. The ends were cut back, 1 base at V and 4 bases at J, with 19 bases in the middle. CDR3 DNA: TGTGCCAGCAGCCAAGGTGACAGGACCCGATTGACCACTGAAGCTTTCTTT. Translating gives CASSQGDRTRLTTEAFF.

There are a few counts of this clone. The chain has TRBV19 and TRBJ1-2; D perhaps matches TRBD1 (6 bases). The V gene lost 7 bases and the J gene lost 0 bases, with 9 bases spanning the gap. Germline assignment: CDR1 LNHDA and CDR2 SQIVND (reference sequence). CDR3 length: 13 amino acids. The CDR3 spells CASKRTANYGYTF. CDR3 DNA: TGTGCCAGTAAGAGGACAGCTAACTATGGCTACACCTTC.

In its sample, this clone was seen many times. The gene calls are TRBV30 and TRBJ1-1; 9 nucleotides match TRBD1. Germline V CDR1 and CDR2: GTSNPN, SVGIG (reference sequence). J gave up 4 bases and V 0 bases, and 6 bases lay outside the gene matches. The CDR3 contains 15 residues. The CDR3 here is CAWSVRRTGATEAFF. The CDR3 bases are TGTGCCTGGAGTGTACGAAGGACAGGGGCCACTGAAGCTTTCTTT. The full variable domain, rest sourced from reference TRBV30 and TRBJ1-1, is SQTIHQWPATLVQPVGSPLSLECTVEGTSNPNLYWYRQAAGRGLQLLFYSVGIGQISSEVPQNLSASRPQDRQFILSSKKLLLSDSGFYLCAWSVRRTGATEAFFGQGTRLTVV.

The V gene is TRBV6-1, the J gene TRBJ2-7, with no clear D. From germline, CDR1 is MNHNS and CDR2 SASEGT. The length of the CDR3 is 14 residues. Trimming removed 7 bases from V and 0 bases from J, with 13 bases in between. CDR3 in DNA: TGTGCCAGCAAGGCAGGTCGAACCTCCTACGAGCAGTACTTC. Its translation: CASKAGRTSYEQYF.

This clone was seen more than once but under ten times. Here the CDR3 reads CATSDPGRVREDTQYF. For the CDR3, the DNA is TGTGCCACCAGTGATCCGGGTCGCGTGCGGGAAGATACGCAGTATTTT. The V gene is TRBV24-1, the J gene TRBJ2-3; weak D call: TRBD2 (6 bases). The germline V and J ends were trimmed by 3 bases and 5 bases, with 17 bases remaining between them. Germline CDR1 KGHDR, CDR2 SFDVKD. The CDR3 runs 16 residues.

This clone was observed many times. The chain joins TRBV7-2 to TRBJ2-1, with D perhaps TRBD2 (6 bases). The germline V and J ends were trimmed by 5 bases and 10 bases, with 18 bases remaining between them. The CDR3 length is 14 residues. Germline V gene sequence: CDR1 SGHTA, CDR2 FQGNSA. This CDR3 reads CASSVEGGPSEQFF. The CDR3 coding sequence is TGTGCCAGCAGCGTTGAAGGAGGGCCCAGCGAGCAGTTCTTC.

This clone was counted many times. The rearrangement uses TRBV20-1 and TRBJ2-5, with 8 bases lining up with TRBD2. The CDR3 length is 13 residues. Trimming cost V 1 base and J 7 bases; bases outside gene matches: 5. Germline V gene sequence: CDR1 DFQATT, CDR2 SNEGSKA (reference sequence). The CDR3 DNA sequence: TGCAGTGCTAGAGGGGCGGGAGGCGGGACCCAGTACTTC. Translating it yields CSARGAGGGTQYF.

This clone has at least ten counts. The chain carries TRBV9 and TRBJ2-7; possibly TRBD1 for D (6 bases). CDR1 is SGDLS, CDR2 YYNGEE, per germline. This CDR3 region has 14 residues. Deletions cut 4 bases from V and 6 bases from J, with 17 bases between. The CDR3 spells CASSPGQNLREQYF. In DNA form, the CDR3 reads TGTGCCAGCAGCCCGGGACAAAACCTACGCGAGCAGTACTTC.

Sample share makes this clone medium-sized. The CDR3 protein is CASSYYRDWREQYF. For the CDR3, the DNA is TGTGCCAGCAGTTACTACCGGGATTGGAGGGAGCAGTACTTC. The V and J genes are TRBV6-2 or TRBV6-3 and TRBJ2-7; TRBD2 might be the D (5 bases). The CDR3 runs to 14 residues. Trimming left V 1 base short and J 7 bases short, with 14 bases between. Germline-derived CDR1 and CDR2 are MNHEY and SVGEGT.

In this sample, this clone turned up many times. The chain links TRBV3-1 to TRBJ1-5; D unresolved. In germline, CDR1 is LGHDT, CDR2 YNNKEL (reference sequence). Trimming removed 0 bases at V and 0 bases at J, with 3 bases between. There are 14 residues in the CDR3. The CDR3 DNA reads TGTGCCAGCAGCCAAGAGTATAGCAATCAGCCCCAGCATTTT. Its protein is CASSQEYSNQPQHF. Full variable domain (rest looked up from reference TRBV3-1 and TRBJ1-5): DTAVSQTPKYLVTQMGNDKSIKCEQNLGHDTMYWYKQDSKKFLKIMFSYNNKELIINETVPNRFSPKSPDKAHLNLHINSLELGDSAVYFCASSQEYSNQPQHFGDGTRLSIL.

This clone was counted between two and nine times. The chain recombines TRBV19 with TRBJ2-5; D is possibly TRBD1 (6 bases). V lost 2 bases, J lost 4 bases, and 8 bases lay in between. The length of the CDR3 is 13 residues. CDR1 and CDR2 from the germline V gene are LNHDA and SQIVND (reference sequence). CDR3 DNA: TGTGCCAGTAGTATAACAGGGTTAGAGACCCAGTACTTC. It encodes CASSITGLETQYF.

This clone was picked up a small number of times. This chain links TRBV28 with TRBJ1-1, with 7 bases fitting TRBD1. Germline-derived CDR1 and CDR2 are MDHEN and SYDVKM. With V trimmed by 6 bases and J by 6 bases, 16 bases remained unmatched. CDR3 length: 16 amino acids. The CDR3 region is CASSRRGIGFLPEAFF. The CDR3 nucleotides are TGTGCCAGCAGCCGCAGGGGGATCGGATTCTTACCTGAAGCTTTCTTT.

This clone showed up many times. The chain uses TRBV25-1 and TRBJ1-1, with D maybe TRBD1 (5 bases). Germline assignment: CDR1 MGHDK and CDR2 SYGVNS. The CDR3 runs 14 residues. Trimming stripped 6 bases from V and 7 bases from J, with 18 bases between. CDR3: CASSRAERPFEAFF. The CDR3, as DNA: TGTGCCAGCAGCAGGGCAGAACGACCATTTGAAGCTTTCTTT.

Many counts were recorded for this clone. This chain connects TRBV19 to TRBJ2-1, with 9 bases aligning to TRBD2. Trimming removed 0 bases from V and 12 bases from J; junction bases left unmatched: 12. Germline loops: CDR1 LNHDA, CDR2 SQIVND (reference sequence). CDR3 length equals 16 residues. The CDR3 bases are TGTGCCAGTAGTATAGATCCCCTAGCGGGATTGGTTTTGCAGTTCTTC. Its translation is CASSIDPLAGLVLQFF.

This clone was recorded a few times. It is likely a read error, because the conserved phenylalanine at the end of the CDR3 is missing. The chain links TRBV6-2 or TRBV6-3 to TRBJ2-1; possibly TRBD1 or TRBD2 for D (5 bases each). Looked up from germline, CDR1 is MNHEY and CDR2 is SVGEGT. The CDR3 sequence is 14 residues long. The CDR3 sequence: CANSYYPGRNEQFL. The CDR3 bases are TGTGCCAACAGTTACTATCCGGGGCGCAATGAGCAGTTCCTC.

This clone occurred many times. The chain is built from TRBV27 and TRBJ2-1; TRBD2 might be the D (6 bases). The CDR3 runs 14 residues. In germline, CDR1 is MNHEY, CDR2 SMNVEV (reference sequence). V shed 7 bases and J shed 4 bases, with 14 bases lying between them. CDR3 in DNA: TGTGCCAGCATACGAGCGGGTCCTTACAATGAGCAGTTCTTC. Protein sequence: CASIRAGPYNEQFF.

This clone was detected ten times or more. The chain uses TRBV10-1 and TRBJ2-1, with 10 bases lining up with TRBD2. With V trimmed by 4 bases and J by 8 bases, 8 bases remained unmatched. This CDR3 comprises 15 residues. In germline, CDR1 is WNHNN, CDR2 SYGVQD (reference sequence). CDR3 sequence (DNA): TGCGCCAGCAGTGGTTCTAGCGGGAGTATCGATGAGCAGTTCTTC. Encoded protein: CASSGSSGSIDEQFF.

This clone was detected many times. The gene calls are TRBV6-6 and TRBJ1-1; no firm D call. CDR1 is MNHNY, CDR2 SVGAGI, per germline (reference sequence). CDR3 length: 14 residues. V gave up 2 bases and J gave up 2 bases, with 9 bases separating them. The chain's CDR3 is CASSYVRGNTEAFF. CDR3 sequence (DNA): TGTGCCAGCAGTTACGTCCGAGGAAACACTGAAGCTTTCTTT.

The chain carries TRBV5-6 and TRBJ2-7; D is unresolved. V lost 3 bases and J 5 bases, leaving 21 bases between the germline ends. This CDR3 region has 16 residues. In germline, CDR1 is SGHDT, CDR2 YYEEEE. The CDR3 sequence is CASSSPPDGTSNEQYF. CDR3 in DNA: TGTGCCAGCAGCTCCCCCCCCGACGGAACGTCGAACGAGCAGTACTTC.

In its sample, this clone ranks as medium-sized. V usage is TRBV5-7 and J usage is TRBJ1-1; D might be TRBD1 (5 bases). TRBV5-7 qualifies as an ORF whose function is uncertain. V gave up 6 bases and J gave up 5 bases, with 26 bases separating them. The CDR3 sequence is 17 residues long. DNA for the CDR3: TGTGCCAGCAACCCCCAGGGATGGGGTCGAAGTTATACTGAAGCTTTCTTT. It yields the protein CASNPQGWGRSYTEAFF.

This clone has a count of ten or more. The CDR3 DNA sequence: TGCGCCAGCAGCCAAGGAGGGACTAGCGGAGGAAGGGATGAGCAGTTCTTC. Protein sequence: CASSQGGTSGGRDEQFF. The V call is TRBV4-3, the J call TRBJ2-1; the match to TRBD2 covers 11 bases. This CDR3 region has 17 residues. The junction had 10 bases not matched to a gene; V was cut back by 1 base and J by 8 bases. Per germline, CDR1 LGHNA and CDR2 YSLEER.

This clone has a count of ten or more. One end of the junction is discordant with germline, which a read error may explain. CDR3 sequence reads: CASSPSGTGNLQDF. The CDR3 coding sequence is TGTGCCAGTAGTCCGTCCGGGACAGGCAACCTCCAGGACTTC. This chain uses TRBV19 with TRBJ2-7, with 8 bases lining up with TRBD1. CDR3 length: 14 residues. Germline CDR1 is LNHDA and CDR2 is SQIVND (reference sequence).

The chain links TRBV11-1 to TRBJ2-7; 10 nucleotides match TRBD2. Per germline, CDR1 SGHAT and CDR2 FQDESV (reference sequence). V shed 5 bases and J 2 bases; nucleotides not matched to a gene: 9. The length of the CDR3 is 16 residues. In DNA form, the CDR3 reads TGTGCCAGCAGCAATACCCAGCGGGAGGGCCCCTACGAGCAGTACTTC. It encodes CASSNTQREGPYEQYF.

The sample holds many counts of this clone. This chain connects TRBV6-2 or TRBV6-3 to TRBJ2-3, with 10 bases aligning to TRBD2. The CDR3 is 13 amino acids. The V gene end was trimmed by 8 bases and the J gene end by 4 bases; junction bases not matched to a gene: 3. Germline CDR1 and CDR2: MNHEY and SVGEGT. CDR3 residues: CASLAGESDTQYF. As DNA, the CDR3 is TGTGCCAGCCTAGCGGGAGAATCAGATACGCAGTATTTT.